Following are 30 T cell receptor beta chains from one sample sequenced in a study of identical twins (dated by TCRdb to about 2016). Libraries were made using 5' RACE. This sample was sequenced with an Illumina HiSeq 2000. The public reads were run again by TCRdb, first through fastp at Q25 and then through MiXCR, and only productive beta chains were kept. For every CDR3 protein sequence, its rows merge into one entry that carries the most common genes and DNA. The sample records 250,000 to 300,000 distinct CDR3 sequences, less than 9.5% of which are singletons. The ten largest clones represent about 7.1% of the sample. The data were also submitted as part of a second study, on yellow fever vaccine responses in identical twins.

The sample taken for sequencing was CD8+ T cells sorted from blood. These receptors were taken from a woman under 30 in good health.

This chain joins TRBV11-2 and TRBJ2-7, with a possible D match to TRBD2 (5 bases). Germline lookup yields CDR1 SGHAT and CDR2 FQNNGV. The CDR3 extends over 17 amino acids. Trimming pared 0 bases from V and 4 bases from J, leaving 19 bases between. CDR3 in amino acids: CASSLEASGIRPYEQYF. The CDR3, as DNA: TGTGCCAGCAGCTTAGAAGCGAGCGGAATACGGCCATACGAGCAGTACTTC.

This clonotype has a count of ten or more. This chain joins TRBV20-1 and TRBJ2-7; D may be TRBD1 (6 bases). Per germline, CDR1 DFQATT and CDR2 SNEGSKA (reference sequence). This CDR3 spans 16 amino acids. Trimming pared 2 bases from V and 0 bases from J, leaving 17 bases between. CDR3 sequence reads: CSARTGRGHDSYEQYF. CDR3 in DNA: TGCAGTGCTAGAACCGGCAGGGGACATGACTCCTACGAGCAGTACTTC.

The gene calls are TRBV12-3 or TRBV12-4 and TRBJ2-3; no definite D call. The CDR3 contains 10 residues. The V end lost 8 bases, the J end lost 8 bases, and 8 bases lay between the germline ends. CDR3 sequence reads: CASARSTQYF. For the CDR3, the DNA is TGTGCCAGCGCCCGGAGTACGCAGTATTTT.

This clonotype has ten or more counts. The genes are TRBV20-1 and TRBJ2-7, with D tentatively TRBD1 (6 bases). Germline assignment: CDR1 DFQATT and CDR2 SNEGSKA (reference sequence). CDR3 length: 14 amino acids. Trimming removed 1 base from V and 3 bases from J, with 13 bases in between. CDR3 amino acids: CSARGTASLYEQYF. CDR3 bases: TGCAGTGCTAGAGGGACAGCTAGTCTCTACGAGCAGTACTTC.

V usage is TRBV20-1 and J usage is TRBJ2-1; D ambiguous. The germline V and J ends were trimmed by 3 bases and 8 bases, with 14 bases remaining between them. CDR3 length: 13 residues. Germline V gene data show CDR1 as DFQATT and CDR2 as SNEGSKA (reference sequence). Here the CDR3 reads CSASLTLLHEQFF. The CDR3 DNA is TGCAGTGCTAGTTTAACCCTACTTCATGAGCAGTTCTTC.

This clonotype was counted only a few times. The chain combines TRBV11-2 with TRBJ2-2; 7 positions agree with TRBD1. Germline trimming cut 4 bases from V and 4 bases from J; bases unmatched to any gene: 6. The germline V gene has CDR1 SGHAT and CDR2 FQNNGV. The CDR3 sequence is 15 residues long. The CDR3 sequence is CASSSWDSLTGELFF. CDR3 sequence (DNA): TGTGCCAGCAGCTCATGGGACAGCCTCACCGGGGAGCTGTTTTTT.

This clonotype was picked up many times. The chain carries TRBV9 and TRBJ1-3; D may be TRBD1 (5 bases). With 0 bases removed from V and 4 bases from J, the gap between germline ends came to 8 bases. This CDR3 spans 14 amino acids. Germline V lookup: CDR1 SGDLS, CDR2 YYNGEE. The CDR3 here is CASSVGGDGNTIYF. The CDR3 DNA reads TGTGCCAGCAGCGTAGGAGGGGACGGAAACACCATATATTTT.

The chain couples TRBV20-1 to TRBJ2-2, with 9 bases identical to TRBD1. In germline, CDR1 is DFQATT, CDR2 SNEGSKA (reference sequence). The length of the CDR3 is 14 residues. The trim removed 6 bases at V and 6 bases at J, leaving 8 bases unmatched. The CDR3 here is CSAPRTGDAGELFF. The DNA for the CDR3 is TGCAGTGCACCTCGGACAGGGGACGCCGGGGAGCTGTTTTTT.

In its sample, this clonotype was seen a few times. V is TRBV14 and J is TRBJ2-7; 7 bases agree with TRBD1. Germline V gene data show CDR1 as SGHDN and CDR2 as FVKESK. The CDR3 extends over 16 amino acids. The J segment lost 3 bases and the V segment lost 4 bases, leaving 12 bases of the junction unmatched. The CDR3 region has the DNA TGTGCCAGCAGCCCGTGGGACAGAACACAGGGCTACGAGCAGTACTTC. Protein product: CASSPWDRTQGYEQYF.

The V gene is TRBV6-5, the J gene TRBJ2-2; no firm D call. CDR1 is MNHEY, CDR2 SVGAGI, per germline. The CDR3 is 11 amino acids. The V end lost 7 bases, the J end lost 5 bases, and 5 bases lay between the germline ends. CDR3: CASTQTGELFF. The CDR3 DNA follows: TGTGCCAGCACGCAGACCGGGGAGCTGTTTTTT.

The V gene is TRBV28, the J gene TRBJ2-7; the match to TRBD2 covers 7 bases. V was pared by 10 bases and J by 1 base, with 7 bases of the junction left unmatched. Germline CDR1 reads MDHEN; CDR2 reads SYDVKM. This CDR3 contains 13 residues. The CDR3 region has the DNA TGTGCCACGGAGTCCGGGAGGTCCTACGAGCAGTACTTC. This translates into CATESGRSYEQYF.

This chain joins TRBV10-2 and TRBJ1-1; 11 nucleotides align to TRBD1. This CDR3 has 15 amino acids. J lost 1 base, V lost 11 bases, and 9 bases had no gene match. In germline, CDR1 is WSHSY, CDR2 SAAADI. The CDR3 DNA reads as TGCGCCTCAGACCCCGGGACAGGGGGGAACACTGAAGCTTTCTTT. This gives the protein CASDPGTGGNTEAFF.

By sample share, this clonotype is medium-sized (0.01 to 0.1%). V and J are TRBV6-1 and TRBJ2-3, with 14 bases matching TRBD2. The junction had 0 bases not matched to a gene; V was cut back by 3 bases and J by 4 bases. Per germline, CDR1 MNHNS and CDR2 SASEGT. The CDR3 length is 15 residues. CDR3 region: CASSEGLAGADTQYF. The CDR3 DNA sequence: TGTGCCAGCAGTGAGGGACTAGCGGGGGCAGATACGCAGTATTTT.

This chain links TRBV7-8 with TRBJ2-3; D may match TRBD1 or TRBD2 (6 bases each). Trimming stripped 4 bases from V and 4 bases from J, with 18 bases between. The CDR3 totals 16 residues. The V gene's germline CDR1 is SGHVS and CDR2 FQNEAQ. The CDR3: CASSSWGALIPDTQYF. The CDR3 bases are TGTGCCAGCAGCTCATGGGGGGCGCTGATTCCAGATACGCAGTATTTT.

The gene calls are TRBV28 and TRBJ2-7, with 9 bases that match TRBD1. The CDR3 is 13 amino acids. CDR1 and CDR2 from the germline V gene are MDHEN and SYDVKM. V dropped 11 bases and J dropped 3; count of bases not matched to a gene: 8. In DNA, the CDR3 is TGTGCCTCGACCGGGACAGGGAACTACGAGCAGTACTTC. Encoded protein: CASTGTGNYEQYF.

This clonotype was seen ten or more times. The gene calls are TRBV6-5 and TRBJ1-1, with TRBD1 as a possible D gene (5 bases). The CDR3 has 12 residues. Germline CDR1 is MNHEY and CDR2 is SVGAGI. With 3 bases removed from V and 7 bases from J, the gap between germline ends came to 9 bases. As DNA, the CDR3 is TGTGCCAGCAGTTATGGGGGGGGTGAAGCTTTCTTT. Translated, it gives CASSYGGGEAFF.

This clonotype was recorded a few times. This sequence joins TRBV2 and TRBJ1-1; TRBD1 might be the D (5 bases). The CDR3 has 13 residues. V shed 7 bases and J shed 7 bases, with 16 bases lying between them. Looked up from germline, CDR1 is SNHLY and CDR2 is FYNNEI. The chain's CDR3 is CASTPGTDYEAFF. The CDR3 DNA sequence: TGTGCCAGCACCCCTGGGACGGACTATGAAGCTTTCTTT.

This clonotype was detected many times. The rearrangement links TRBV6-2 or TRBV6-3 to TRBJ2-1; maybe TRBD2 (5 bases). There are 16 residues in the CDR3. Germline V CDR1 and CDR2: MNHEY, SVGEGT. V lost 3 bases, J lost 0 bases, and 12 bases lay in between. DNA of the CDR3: TGTGCCAGCAGTTATCAAGAGGGAATCTCCTACAATGAGCAGTTCTTC. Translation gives CASSYQEGISYNEQFF.

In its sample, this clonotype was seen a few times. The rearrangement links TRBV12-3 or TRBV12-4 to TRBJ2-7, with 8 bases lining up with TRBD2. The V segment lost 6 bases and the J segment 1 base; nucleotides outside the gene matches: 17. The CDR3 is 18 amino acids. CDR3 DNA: TGTGCCAGCAGCTCATCATCCAGCGGGAGTCGTATATCCTACGAGCAGTACTTC. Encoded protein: CASSSSSSGSRISYEQYF.

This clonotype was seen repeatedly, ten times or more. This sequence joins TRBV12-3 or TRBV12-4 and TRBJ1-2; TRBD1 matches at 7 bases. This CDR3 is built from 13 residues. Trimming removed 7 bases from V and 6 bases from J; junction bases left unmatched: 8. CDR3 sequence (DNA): TGTGCCAGCACCCAAGACAGGGTTGATGGCTACACCTTC. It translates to CASTQDRVDGYTF.

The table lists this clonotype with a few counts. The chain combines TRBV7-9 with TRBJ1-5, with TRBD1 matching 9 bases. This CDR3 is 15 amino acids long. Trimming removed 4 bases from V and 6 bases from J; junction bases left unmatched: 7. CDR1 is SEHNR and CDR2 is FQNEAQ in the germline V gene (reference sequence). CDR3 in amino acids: CASSSGTGLRQPQHF. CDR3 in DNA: TGTGCCAGCAGCTCCGGGACAGGGTTGCGTCAGCCCCAGCATTTT.

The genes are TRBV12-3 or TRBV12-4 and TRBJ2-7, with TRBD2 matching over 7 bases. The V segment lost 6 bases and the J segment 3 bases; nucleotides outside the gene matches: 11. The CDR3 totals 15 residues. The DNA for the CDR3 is TGTGCCAGCAGGGGGGGGGGTGCGGAGAACTACGAGCAGTACTTC. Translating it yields CASRGGGAENYEQYF.

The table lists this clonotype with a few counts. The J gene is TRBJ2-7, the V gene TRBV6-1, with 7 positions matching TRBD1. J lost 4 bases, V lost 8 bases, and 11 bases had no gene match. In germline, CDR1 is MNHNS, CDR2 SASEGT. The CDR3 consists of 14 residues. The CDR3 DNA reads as TGTGCCAGCTGTCTCCGGGACAGACCTTACGAGCAGTACTTC. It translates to CASCLRDRPYEQYF.

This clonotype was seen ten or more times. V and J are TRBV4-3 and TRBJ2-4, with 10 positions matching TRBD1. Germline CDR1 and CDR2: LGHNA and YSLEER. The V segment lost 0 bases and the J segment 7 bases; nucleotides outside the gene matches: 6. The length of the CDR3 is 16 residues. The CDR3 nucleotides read TGCGCCAGCAGCCAAGATCGACAGGGGGCTGGGAACATTCAGTACTTC. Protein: CASSQDRQGAGNIQYF.

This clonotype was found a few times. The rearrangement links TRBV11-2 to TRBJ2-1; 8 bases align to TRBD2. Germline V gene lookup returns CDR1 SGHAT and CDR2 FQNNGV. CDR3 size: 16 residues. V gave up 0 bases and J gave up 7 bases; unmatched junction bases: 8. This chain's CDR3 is CASSLDLPPSGNEQFF. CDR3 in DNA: TGTGCCAGCAGCTTAGATCTGCCCCCTAGCGGGAATGAGCAGTTCTTC.

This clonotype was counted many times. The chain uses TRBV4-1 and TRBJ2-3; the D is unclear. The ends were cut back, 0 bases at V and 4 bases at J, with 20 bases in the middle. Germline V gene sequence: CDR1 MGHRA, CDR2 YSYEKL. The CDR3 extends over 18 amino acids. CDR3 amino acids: CASSQEFVGVAGADTQYF. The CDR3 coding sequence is TGCGCCAGCAGCCAAGAATTTGTGGGCGTCGCAGGAGCAGATACGCAGTATTTT.

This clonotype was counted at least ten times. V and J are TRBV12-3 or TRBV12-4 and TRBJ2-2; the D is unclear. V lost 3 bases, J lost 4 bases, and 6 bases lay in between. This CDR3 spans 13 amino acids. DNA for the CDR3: TGTGCCAGCAGTTTTGGGATCACCGGGGAGCTGTTTTTT. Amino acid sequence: CASSFGITGELFF.

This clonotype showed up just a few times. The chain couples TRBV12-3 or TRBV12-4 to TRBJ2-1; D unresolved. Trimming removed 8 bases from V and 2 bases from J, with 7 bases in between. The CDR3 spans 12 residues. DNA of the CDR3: TGTGCCAGCGGGTTGGCCTACAATGAGCAGTTCTTC. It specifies CASGLAYNEQFF.

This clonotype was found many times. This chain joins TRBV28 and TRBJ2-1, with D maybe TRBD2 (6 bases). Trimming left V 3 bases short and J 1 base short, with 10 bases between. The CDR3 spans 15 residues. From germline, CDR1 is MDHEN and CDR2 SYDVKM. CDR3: CASSLLRGSYNEQFF. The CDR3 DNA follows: TGTGCCAGCAGTTTGCTCCGGGGGTCCTACAATGAGCAGTTCTTC.

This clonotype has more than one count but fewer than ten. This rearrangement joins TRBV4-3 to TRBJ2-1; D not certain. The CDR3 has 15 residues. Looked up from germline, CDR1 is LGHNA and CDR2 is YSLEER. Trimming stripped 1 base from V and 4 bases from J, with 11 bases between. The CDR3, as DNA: TGCGCCAGCAGCCAAGCACGGTTGTCGTACAATGAGCAGTTCTTC. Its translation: CASSQARLSYNEQFF.